The T cell receptor (beta chain) described here comes from a study of blood T cell repertoires in COVID-19. Looking at the study overall: Samples taken during acute and convalescent COVID-19 were collected in the United States, Italy and Spain. From T cells, B-cell-depleted T cells, or PBMCs came the material, which was cDNA or gDNA.

Authors' analysis steps: Estimated nucleated cell counts came from reference gene primer amplification. Repertoires were generated with immunoSEQ multiplex PCR, while TCRdb's copy carries only in-frame clones and drops some. The DNA gave D and trimming, while V, J and clone size come from that table. Here the sample spans around 80,000 clones, over 75% being singletons. This clone showed up just a few times. CDR3 length equals 13 residues. Trimming left V 4 bases short and J 4 bases short, with 11 bases between. Per the germline V gene, CDR1 is SGHDT and CDR2 is YYEEEE. The source is a man at least 80 years old with acute or convalescent COVID-19. Material: peripheral blood. This rearrangement joins TRBV5-6 to TRBJ1-1, with D hard to call. CDR3 residues: CASSLQRGTEAFF. The DNA for the CDR3 is TGTGCCAGCAGCCTACAGCGGGGCACTGAAGCTTTCTTT.